This TCR beta chain was sequenced during a study of blood T cells in healthy people across ages. About this clonotype itself: Its antigen remains unidentified.

Germline-derived CDR1 and CDR2 are MDHEN and SYDVKM. Trimming left V 7 bases short and J 4 bases short, with 11 bases between. The CDR3 is 12 amino acids. General study points: Versus aged donors, long-lived donors had higher diversity and more naive CD4+ cells.

The use of a sample-barcoded 5' primer and a J-beta primer mix characterized a second PCR of about 7 to 12 cycles. A single record per CDR3 protein comes from TCRdb applying MiXCR to the 5' RACE reads. The table lists roughly 1.6 million distinct CDR3 sequences, about 32% of them singletons. V usage is TRBV28 and J usage is TRBJ2-7, with D uncertain. Source material: blood. The origin of this receptor is a woman under 40 in good health. The CDR3 DNA reads as TGTGCCAGCATTTCCGACGGGTACGAGCAGTACTTC. Translated, it gives CASISDGYEQYF.